One and the same sample provided the 22 T cell receptor beta chains below, sequenced in a study of blood T cell repertoires in COVID-19. Clones were read by immunoSEQ multiplex PCR, and TCRdb kept only the in-frame ones, dropping some. The table includes 200,000 to 250,000 clones, 86% detected once. The specimen was peripheral blood. The source is a woman older than 75 with COVID-19, enrolled during active disease.

The J gene is TRBJ2-5, the V gene TRBV19; the match to TRBD2 covers 11 bases. This CDR3 region has 15 residues. Germline V gives CDR1 LNHDA, CDR2 SQIVND (reference sequence). J lost 5 bases, V lost 3 bases, and 5 bases had no gene match. The CDR3 DNA sequence: TGTGCCAGTAGTATTTCTAGCGGGGGGAGCGAGACCCAGTACTTC. Its protein is CASSISSGGSETQYF.

V gene TRBV10-3 combines with J gene TRBJ2-3; 9 nucleotides agree with TRBD1. V was clipped by 10 bases and J by 2 bases; unmatched bases: 10. The CDR3 sequence is 15 residues long. Germline values: CDR1 ENHRY, CDR2 SYGVKD. The DNA of the CDR3 is TGTGCCACCGGATGGACAGGGGCTAACACAGATACGCAGTATTTT. This encodes CATGWTGANTDTQYF.

The chain uses TRBV6-5 and TRBJ1-2; D is uncertain. Germline-derived CDR1 and CDR2 are MNHEY and SVGAGI. This CDR3 has 15 amino acids. V lost 2 bases to trimming and J lost 3 bases, with 13 bases between them. The CDR3 is CASSYDTASYYGYTF. In DNA form, the CDR3 reads TGTGCCAGCAGTTACGACACCGCCTCTTACTATGGCTACACCTTC.

The genes are TRBV6-5 and TRBJ2-2, with 9 bases that match TRBD2. Germline V CDR1 and CDR2: MNHEY, SVGAGI. This CDR3 region has 15 residues. The V segment lost 4 bases and the J segment 3 bases; nucleotides outside the gene matches: 3. CDR3 sequence: CASSLTSGYTGELFF. CDR3 bases: TGTGCCAGCAGTTTGACTAGCGGATACACCGGGGAGCTGTTTTTT.

The chain employs TRBV28 and TRBJ1-2; 8 positions agree with TRBD1. The V gene end was trimmed by 8 bases and the J gene end by 8 bases; junction bases not matched to a gene: 19. The CDR3 loop spans 16 amino acids. Germline CDR1 MDHEN, CDR2 SYDVKM. The CDR3: CASRLRRAGGAGGYTF. The CDR3 nucleotides are TGTGCCAGCCGACTACGGAGGGCAGGGGGCGCGGGGGGCTACACCTTC.

The chain recombines TRBV6-4 with TRBJ2-1; tentatively, D is TRBD1 (5 bases). Germline assignment: CDR1 MRHNA and CDR2 SNTAGT. The CDR3 loop spans 15 amino acids. The germline V and J ends were trimmed by 5 bases and 0 bases, with 11 bases remaining between them. The chain's CDR3 is CASSMGPSSYNEQFF. The DNA of the CDR3 is TGTGCCAGCAGTATGGGGCCGAGCTCCTACAATGAGCAGTTCTTC.

In this sample, this clone turned up once. The chain recombines TRBV28 with TRBJ1-6; D is undetermined. V was shortened by 7 bases and J by 0 bases, with 7 bases between the two germline ends. Germline V gene lookup returns CDR1 MDHEN and CDR2 SYDVKM. The CDR3 covers 14 residues. Here the CDR3 reads CASIRSSYNSPLHF. CDR3 coding DNA: TGTGCCAGCATCAGGTCCTCCTATAATTCACCCCTCCACTTT.

The genes are TRBV3-1 (or the pseudogene TRBV3-2) and TRBJ1-2, with a weak D call TRBD1 (6 bases). CDR3 length: 15 amino acids. CDR1 LGHDT and CDR2 YNNKEL come from the germline V gene (reference sequence). V was trimmed by 3 bases and J by 4 bases, leaving 15 bases between them. CDR3 region: CASSQNDRRVYGYTF. In DNA, the CDR3 is TGTGCCAGCAGCCAGAACGACAGGAGAGTCTATGGCTACACCTTC.

Written as DNA, the CDR3 is TGTGCCAGTATTCAGGAGGGGAGGAACTATGGCTACACCTTC. Residues: CASIQEGRNYGYTF. The chain is built from TRBV19 and TRBJ1-2; the D gene is possibly TRBD1 (5 bases). The germline V gene has CDR1 LNHDA and CDR2 SQIVND (reference sequence). Trimming took 7 bases from V and 2 from J, leaving 14 bases between them. The CDR3 totals 14 residues.

This clone was counted a few times. The chain has TRBV2 and TRBJ2-1, with D tentatively TRBD2 (5 bases). There are 15 residues in the CDR3. V dropped 6 bases and J dropped 0 bases, with 12 bases sitting between them. Germline lookup yields CDR1 SNHLY and CDR2 FYNNEI. The CDR3 loop reads CASSGLSSSYNEQFF. The CDR3 DNA reads TGTGCCAGCAGCGGACTTTCTAGCTCCTACAATGAGCAGTTCTTC. Filled out from reference TRBV2 and TRBJ2-1, the complete variable domain reads EPEVTQTPSHQVTQMGQEVILRCVPISNHLYFYWYRQILGQKVEFLVSFYNNEISEKSEIFDDQFSVERPDGSNFTLKIRSTKLEDSAMYFCASSGLSSSYNEQFFGPGTRLTVL.

This clone was detected once. The chain couples TRBV6-5 to TRBJ1-2, with TRBD1 matching over 7 bases. The CDR3 is 14 residues long. V was clipped by 5 bases and J by 0 bases; unmatched bases: 3. CDR1 is MNHEY and CDR2 is SVGAGI in the germline V gene. This CDR3 is CASSPTGPNYGYTF. CDR3 sequence (DNA): TGTGCCAGCAGTCCGACAGGGCCTAACTATGGCTACACCTTC.

On this clone itself: Given the absence of the conserved phenylalanine or tryptophan at the CDR3 end, a read error is likely. It is unclear where the CDR3 begins or ends on the DNA, so no DNA is shown, and the CDR3 is as TCRdb lists it. The chain couples TRBV30 to TRBJ1-3; the D call in the table, TRBD1, was not verified against the DNA. Counting both end residues, the CDR3 totals 10 amino acids. The germline V gene encodes CDR1 GTSNPN and CDR2 SVGIG (reference sequence). The chain's CDR3 is CAWRGTAPRV.

V is TRBV30 and J is TRBJ2-7; 10 nucleotides match TRBD1. Losses at the gene ends were 3 bases for V and 2 bases for J; bases not matched to a gene: 4. This CDR3 has 14 residues. Germline V CDR1 and CDR2: GTSNPN, SVGIG (reference sequence). This CDR3 reads CAWRQTGGTYEQYF. CDR3 sequence (DNA): TGTGCCTGGAGGCAGACAGGGGGCACCTACGAGCAGTACTTC.

The rearrangement uses TRBV5-1 and TRBJ1-1; possibly TRBD1 for D (5 bases). CDR3 length: 15 residues. Germline lookup yields CDR1 SGHRS and CDR2 YFSETQ. V lost 4 bases to trimming and J lost 0 bases, with 13 bases between them. The CDR3 is CASSVDTAMNTEAFF. The CDR3, as DNA: TGCGCCAGCAGCGTGGACACAGCCATGAACACTGAAGCTTTCTTT.

Notes on this clone: A junction boundary mismatches the germline segment, possibly from a read error. The chain couples TRBV10-3 to TRBJ2-3; D is ambiguous. CDR1 is ENHRY, CDR2 SYGVKD, per germline. CDR3 length: 12 residues. CDR3 residues: CAISDFTAGALW. The CDR3 DNA follows: TGTGCCATCAGTGACTTCACGGCAGGTGCACTTTGG.

V is TRBV29-1 and J is TRBJ1-2, with 9 bases lining up with TRBD1. The J segment lost 4 bases and the V segment lost 6 bases, leaving 6 bases of the junction unmatched. Germline loops: CDR1 SQVTM, CDR2 ANQGSEA. This CDR3 has 13 residues. CDR3: CSVRGQGVYGYTF. The CDR3 region has the DNA TGCAGCGTCCGGGGACAGGGAGTCTATGGCTACACCTTC. Full variable domain (rest looked up from reference TRBV29-1 and TRBJ1-2): SAVISQKPSRDICQRGTSLTIQCQVDSQVTMMFWYRQQPGQSLTLIATANQGSEATYESGFVIDKFPISRPNLTFSTLTVSNMSPEDSSIYLCSVRGQGVYGYTFGSGTRLTVV.

The genes are TRBV3-1 (or the pseudogene TRBV3-2) and TRBJ2-7; 7 nucleotides match TRBD1. The CDR3 consists of 15 residues. From germline, CDR1 is LGHDT and CDR2 YNNKEL (reference sequence). V shed 6 bases and J 2 bases; nucleotides not matched to a gene: 10. The CDR3 loop is CASSFRTGNTYEQYF. DNA for the CDR3: TGTGCCAGCAGTTTCCGGACAGGAAACACCTACGAGCAGTACTTC.

This chain connects TRBV7-3 to TRBJ2-3; TRBD2 aligns across 11 bases. The CDR3 contains 16 residues. Germline V CDR1 and CDR2: SGHTA, FQGTGA. The junction had 6 bases not matched to a gene; V was cut back by 5 bases and J by 2 bases. The DNA of the CDR3 is TGTGCCAGCAGCCCCACTAGCGGGGGTCCCACAGATACGCAGTATTTT. Translating gives CASSPTSGGPTDTQYF. The full variable domain, in which reference TRBV7-3 and TRBJ2-3 provide the parts outside the CDR3, is GAGVSQTPSNKVTEKGKYVELRCDPISGHTALYWYRQSLGQGPEFLIYFQGTGAADDSGLPNDRFFAVRPEGSVSTLKIQRTERGDSAVYLCASSPTSGGPTDTQYFGPGTRLTVL.

The V call is TRBV19, the J call TRBJ1-6; 7 nucleotides agree with TRBD1. Trimming cost V 8 bases and J 7 bases; bases outside gene matches: 8. The CDR3 is made up of 14 amino acids. Per germline, CDR1 LNHDA and CDR2 SQIVND (reference sequence). CDR3: CASEDRRTNSPLHF. CDR3 nucleotide sequence: TGTGCCAGTGAGGACAGGCGGACGAATTCACCCCTCCACTTT.

This rearrangement joins TRBV10-3 to TRBJ2-7; perhaps TRBD1 as D (6 bases). Trimming stripped 6 bases from V and 3 bases from J, with 18 bases between. The CDR3 is made up of 15 amino acids. Germline lookup yields CDR1 ENHRY and CDR2 SYGVKD. The CDR3 sequence is CAIRTGYGDDYEQYF. The CDR3 DNA is TGTGCCATCAGAACAGGGTATGGGGATGACTACGAGCAGTACTTC.

The gene calls are TRBV2 and TRBJ2-2; TRBD1 matches at 11 bases. CDR1 and CDR2 (germline): SNHLY, FYNNEI. Losses at the gene ends were 8 bases for V and 5 bases for J; bases not matched to a gene: 4. This CDR3 contains 14 residues. This chain's CDR3 is CASSGTGGTGELFF. The CDR3 DNA follows: TGTGCCAGCTCCGGGACAGGGGGGACCGGGGAGCTGTTTTTT. Full variable domain (missing parts from reference TRBV2 and TRBJ2-2): EPEVTQTPSHQVTQMGQEVILRCVPISNHLYFYWYRQILGQKVEFLVSFYNNEISEKSEIFDDQFSVERPDGSNFTLKIRSTKLEDSAMYFCASSGTGGTGELFFGEGSRLTVL.

The table lists this clone with a count of one. The genes are TRBV13 and TRBJ1-1; possibly TRBD1 for D (6 bases). Germline V CDR1 and CDR2: PRHDT, FYEKMQ (reference sequence). V lost 4 bases and J lost 0, with 21 bases in between. This CDR3 has 18 amino acids. The CDR3 loop reads CASSSQGRAQPMNTEAFF. The CDR3 DNA reads as TGTGCCAGCAGCTCTCAGGGGAGAGCCCAACCGATGAACACTGAAGCTTTCTTT. Looking up the rest from reference TRBV13 and TRBJ1-1 gives the full variable domain: AAGVIQSPRHLIKEKRETATLKCYPIPRHDTVYWYQQGPGQDPQFLISFYEKMQSDKGSIPDRFSAQQFSDYHSELNMSSLELGDSALYFCASSSQGRAQPMNTEAFFGQGTRLTVV.